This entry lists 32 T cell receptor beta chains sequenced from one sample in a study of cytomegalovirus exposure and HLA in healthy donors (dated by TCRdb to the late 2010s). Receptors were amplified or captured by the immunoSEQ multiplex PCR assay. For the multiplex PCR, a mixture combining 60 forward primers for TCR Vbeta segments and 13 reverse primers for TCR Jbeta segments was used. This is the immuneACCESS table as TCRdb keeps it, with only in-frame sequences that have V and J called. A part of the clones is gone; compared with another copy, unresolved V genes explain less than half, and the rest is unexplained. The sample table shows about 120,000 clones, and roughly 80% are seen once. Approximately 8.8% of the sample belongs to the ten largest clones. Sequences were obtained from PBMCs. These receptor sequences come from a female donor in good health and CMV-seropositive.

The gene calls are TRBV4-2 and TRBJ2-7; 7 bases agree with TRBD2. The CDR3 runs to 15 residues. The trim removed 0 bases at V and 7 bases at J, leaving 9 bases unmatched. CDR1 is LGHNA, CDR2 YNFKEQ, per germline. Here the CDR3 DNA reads TGTGCCAGCAGCCAAGAAGAGTTGGGGGGGAAAGAGCAGTACTTC. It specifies CASSQEELGGKEQYF.

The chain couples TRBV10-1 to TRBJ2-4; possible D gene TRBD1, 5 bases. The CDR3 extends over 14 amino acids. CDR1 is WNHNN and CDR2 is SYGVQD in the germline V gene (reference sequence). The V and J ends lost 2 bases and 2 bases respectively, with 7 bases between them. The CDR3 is CASSEAGPKNIQYF. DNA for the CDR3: TGCGCCAGCAGTGAGGCAGGGCCCAAAAACATTCAGTACTTC.

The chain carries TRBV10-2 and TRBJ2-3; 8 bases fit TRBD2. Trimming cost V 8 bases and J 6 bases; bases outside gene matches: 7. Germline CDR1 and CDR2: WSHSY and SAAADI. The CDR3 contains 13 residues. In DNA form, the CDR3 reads TGCGCCAGCCTCACGGGGGGGGGTGATACGCAGTATTTT. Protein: CASLTGGGDTQYF.

The CDR3 DNA is TGCGCCAGCAGCCAGTTATTGACTAGATGGTCCACAGATACGCAGTATTTT. It is translated as CASSQLLTRWSTDTQYF. The chain joins TRBV4-1 to TRBJ2-3; possible D gene TRBD2, 6 bases. The CDR3 sequence is 17 residues long. V gave up 3 bases and J gave up 2 bases, with 18 bases separating them. The germline V gene encodes CDR1 MGHRA and CDR2 YSYEKL.

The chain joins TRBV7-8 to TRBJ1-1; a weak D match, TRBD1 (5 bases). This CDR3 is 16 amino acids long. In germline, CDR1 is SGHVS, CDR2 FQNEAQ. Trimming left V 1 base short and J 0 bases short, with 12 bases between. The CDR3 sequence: CASSLEGREVNTEAFF. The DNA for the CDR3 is TGTGCCAGCAGCTTAGAGGGCAGGGAGGTGAACACTGAAGCTTTCTTT. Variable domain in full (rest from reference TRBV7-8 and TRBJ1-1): GAGVSQSPRYKVAKRGQDVALRCDPISGHVSLFWYQQALGQGPEFLTYFQNEAQLDKSGLPSDRFFAERPEGSVSTLKIQRTQQEDSAVYLCASSLEGREVNTEAFFGQGTRLTVV.

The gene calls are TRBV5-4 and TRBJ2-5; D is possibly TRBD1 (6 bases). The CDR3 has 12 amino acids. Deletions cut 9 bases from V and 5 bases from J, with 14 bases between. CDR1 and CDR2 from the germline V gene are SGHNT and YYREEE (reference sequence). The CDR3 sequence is CAKTDRIETQYF. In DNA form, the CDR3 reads TGTGCCAAAACAGACAGGATCGAGACCCAGTACTTC.

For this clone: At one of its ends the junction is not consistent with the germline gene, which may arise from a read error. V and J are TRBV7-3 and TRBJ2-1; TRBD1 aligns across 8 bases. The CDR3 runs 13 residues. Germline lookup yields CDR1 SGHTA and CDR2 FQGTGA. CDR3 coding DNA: TGTTCCAGCAGCACCGACAGGGGCAATGAGCAGTTCTTC. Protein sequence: CSSSTDRGNEQFF.

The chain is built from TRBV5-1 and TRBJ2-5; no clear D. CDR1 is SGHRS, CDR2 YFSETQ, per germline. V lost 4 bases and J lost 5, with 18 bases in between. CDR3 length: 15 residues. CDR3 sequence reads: CASSIDLTPVETQYF. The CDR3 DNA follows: TGCGCCAGCAGCATAGACTTGACCCCGGTGGAGACCCAGTACTTC.

Here the CDR3 reads CAWTPLKGTGSNSPLHF. In DNA form, the CDR3 reads TGTGCCTGGACCCCACTGAAAGGGACAGGGTCGAATTCACCCCTCCACTTT. The genes are TRBV30 and TRBJ1-6; the match to TRBD1 covers 9 bases. V lost 4 bases, J lost 7 bases, and 14 bases stayed unmatched. This CDR3 contains 17 residues. Germline CDR1 is GTSNPN and CDR2 is SVGIG (reference sequence).

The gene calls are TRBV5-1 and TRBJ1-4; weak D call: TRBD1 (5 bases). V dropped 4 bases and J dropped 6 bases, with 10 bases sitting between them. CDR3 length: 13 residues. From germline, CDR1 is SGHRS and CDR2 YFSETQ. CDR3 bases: TGCGCCAGCAGCAGGGGTAGGGATGAAAAACTGTTTTTT. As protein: CASSRGRDEKLFF.

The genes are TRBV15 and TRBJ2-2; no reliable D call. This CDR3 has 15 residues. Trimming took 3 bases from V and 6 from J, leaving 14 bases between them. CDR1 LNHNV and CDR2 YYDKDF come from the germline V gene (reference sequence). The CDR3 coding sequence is TGTGCCACCAGCAGGTCGGATCTAGTCCCCGGGGAGCTGTTTTTT. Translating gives CATSRSDLVPGELFF.

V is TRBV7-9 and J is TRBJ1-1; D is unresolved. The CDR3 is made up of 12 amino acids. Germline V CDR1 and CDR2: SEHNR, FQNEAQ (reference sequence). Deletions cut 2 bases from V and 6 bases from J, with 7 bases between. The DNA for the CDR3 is TGTGCCAGCAGCTTATCGGGTTCTGAAGCTTTCTTT. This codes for CASSLSGSEAFF.

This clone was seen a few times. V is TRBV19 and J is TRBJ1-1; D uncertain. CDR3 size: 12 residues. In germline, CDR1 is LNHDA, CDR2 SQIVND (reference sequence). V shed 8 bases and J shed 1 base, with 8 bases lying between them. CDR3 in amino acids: CASYSGNTEAFF. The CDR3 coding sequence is TGTGCCAGTTATTCGGGGAACACTGAAGCTTTCTTT.

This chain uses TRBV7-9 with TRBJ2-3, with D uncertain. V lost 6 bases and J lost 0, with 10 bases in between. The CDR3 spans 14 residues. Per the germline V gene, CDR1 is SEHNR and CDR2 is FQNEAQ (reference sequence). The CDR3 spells CASSPTSSTDTQYF. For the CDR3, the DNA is TGTGCCAGCAGTCCTACCTCTAGCACAGATACGCAGTATTTT.

The CDR3 sequence is CASSSGTGGSEAFF. CDR3 nucleotide sequence: TGCGCCAGCAGCTCAGGGACAGGGGGCTCTGAAGCTTTCTTT. This chain connects TRBV5-1 to TRBJ1-1, with 12 bases matching TRBD1. This CDR3 comprises 14 residues. Germline assignment: CDR1 SGHRS and CDR2 YFSETQ. The junction had 3 bases not matched to a gene; V was cut back by 3 bases and J by 6 bases.

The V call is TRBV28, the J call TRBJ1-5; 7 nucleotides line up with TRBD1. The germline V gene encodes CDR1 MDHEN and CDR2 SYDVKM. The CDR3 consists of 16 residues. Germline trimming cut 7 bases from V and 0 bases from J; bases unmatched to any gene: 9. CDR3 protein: CASKPTQGYSNQPQHF. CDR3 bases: TGTGCCAGCAAGCCTACACAGGGGTATAGCAATCAGCCCCAGCATTTT.

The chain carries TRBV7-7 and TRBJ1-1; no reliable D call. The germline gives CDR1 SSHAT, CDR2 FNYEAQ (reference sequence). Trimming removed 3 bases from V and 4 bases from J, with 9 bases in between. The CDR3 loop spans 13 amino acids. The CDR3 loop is CASSLTQTTEAFF. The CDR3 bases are TGTGCCAGCAGCTTGACACAGACCACTGAAGCTTTCTTT.

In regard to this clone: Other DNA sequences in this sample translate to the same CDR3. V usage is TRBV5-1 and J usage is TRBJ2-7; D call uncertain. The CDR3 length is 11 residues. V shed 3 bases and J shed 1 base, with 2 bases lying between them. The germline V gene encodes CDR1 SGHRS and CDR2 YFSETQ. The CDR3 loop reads CASSSSYEQYF. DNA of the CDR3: TGCGCCAGCAGCTCGTCCTACGAGCAGTACTTC. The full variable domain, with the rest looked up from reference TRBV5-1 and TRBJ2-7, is KAGVTQTPRYLIKTRGQQVTLSCSPISGHRSVSWYQQTPGQGLQFLFEYFSETQRNKGNFPGRFSGRQFSNSRSEMNVSTLELGDSALYLCASSSSYEQYFGPGTRLTVT.

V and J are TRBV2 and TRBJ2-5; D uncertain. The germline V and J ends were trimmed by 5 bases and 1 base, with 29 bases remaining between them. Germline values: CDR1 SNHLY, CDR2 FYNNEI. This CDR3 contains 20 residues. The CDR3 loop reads CASSYQGRLWSTVLQETQYF. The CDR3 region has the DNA TGTGCCAGCAGTTACCAAGGCAGGCTATGGTCCACTGTACTCCAAGAGACCCAGTACTTC.

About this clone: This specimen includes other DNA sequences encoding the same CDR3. The CDR3 loop is CASSVGGSSYEQYF. The CDR3 nucleotides are TGTGCCAGCAGCGTAGGCGGCAGCTCCTACGAGCAGTACTTC. This sequence joins TRBV9 and TRBJ2-7; D is unresolved. Between the trimmed V and J ends, which lost 0 bases and 0 bases, there was a span of 7 bases. The CDR3 has 14 amino acids. The germline CDR1 and CDR2 sequences are SGDLS and YYNGEE.

The CDR3 sequence is CASSWTGGSSREQYF. CDR3 sequence (DNA): TGTGCCAGCAGCTGGACAGGGGGCTCCTCGCGGGAGCAGTACTTC. The J gene is TRBJ2-7, the V gene TRBV5-6, with TRBD1 matching 11 bases. The CDR3 loop spans 15 amino acids. Trimming at V came to 3 bases and at J to 7 bases, leaving 9 bases not matched to a gene. CDR1 and CDR2 (germline): SGHDT, YYEEEE.

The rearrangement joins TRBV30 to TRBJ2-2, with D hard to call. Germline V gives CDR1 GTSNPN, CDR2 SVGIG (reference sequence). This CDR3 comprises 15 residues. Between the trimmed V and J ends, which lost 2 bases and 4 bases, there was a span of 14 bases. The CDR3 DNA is TGTGCCTGGAGTAAGGAGACCGGAGTCACCGGGGAGCTGTTTTTT. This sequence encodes CAWSKETGVTGELFF.

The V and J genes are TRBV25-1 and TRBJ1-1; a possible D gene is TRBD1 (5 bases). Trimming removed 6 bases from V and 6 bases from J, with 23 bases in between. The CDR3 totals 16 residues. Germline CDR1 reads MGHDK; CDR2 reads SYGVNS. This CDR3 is CASSVWTPRGIAEAFF. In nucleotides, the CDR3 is TGTGCCAGCAGCGTCTGGACACCCCGAGGAATCGCTGAAGCTTTCTTT. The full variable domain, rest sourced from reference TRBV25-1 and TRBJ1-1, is EADIYQTPRYLVIGTGKKITLECSQTMGHDKMYWYQQDPGMELHLIHYSYGVNSTEKGDLSSESTVSRIRTEHFPLTLESARPSHTSQYLCASSVWTPRGIAEAFFGQGTRLTVV.

The CDR3 protein is CASSSGLAGGWDTQYF. DNA of the CDR3: TGCGCCAGCAGCTCAGGACTAGCGGGGGGTTGGGATACGCAGTATTTT. The chain recombines TRBV5-1 with TRBJ2-3; 14 bases agree with TRBD2. This CDR3 is 16 amino acids long. V lost 3 bases to trimming and J lost 6 bases; unmatched junction nucleotides: 6. Per the germline V gene, CDR1 is SGHRS and CDR2 is YFSETQ.

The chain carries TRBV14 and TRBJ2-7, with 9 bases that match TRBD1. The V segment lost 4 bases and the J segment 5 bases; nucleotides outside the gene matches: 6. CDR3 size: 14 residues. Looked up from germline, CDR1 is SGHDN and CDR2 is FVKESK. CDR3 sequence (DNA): TGTGCCAGCAGCCCTCGTACAGGGGGCGACGAGCAGTACTTC. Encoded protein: CASSPRTGGDEQYF.

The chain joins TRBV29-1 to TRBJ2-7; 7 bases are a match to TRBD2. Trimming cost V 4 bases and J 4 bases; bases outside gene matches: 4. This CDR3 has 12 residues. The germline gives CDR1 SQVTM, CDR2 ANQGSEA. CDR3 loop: CSVGGGTYEQYF. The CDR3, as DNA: TGCAGCGTTGGGGGGGGTACTTACGAGCAGTACTTC.

The CDR3 nucleotides read TGTGCCTCCGCTCAGGGGAACGTCTACGAGCAGTACTTC. Protein product: CASAQGNVYEQYF. The chain links TRBV30 to TRBJ2-7; D is possibly TRBD1 (6 bases). CDR1 GTSNPN and CDR2 SVGIG come from the germline V gene (reference sequence). This CDR3 contains 13 residues. V was cut by 7 bases and J by 3 bases, with 16 bases left in between. The variable domain in full, completed from reference TRBV30 and TRBJ2-7, reads SQTIHQWPATLVQPVGSPLSLECTVEGTSNPNLYWYRQAAGRGLQLLFYSVGIGQISSEVPQNLSASRPQDRQFILSSKKLLLSDSGFYLCASAQGNVYEQYFGPGTRLTVT.

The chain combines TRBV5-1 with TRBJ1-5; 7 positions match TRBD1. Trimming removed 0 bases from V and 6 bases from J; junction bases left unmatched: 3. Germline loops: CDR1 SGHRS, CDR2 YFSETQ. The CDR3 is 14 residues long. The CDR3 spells CASSLEGAGQPQHF. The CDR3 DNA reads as TGCGCCAGCAGCTTGGAGGGGGCTGGTCAGCCCCAGCATTTT.

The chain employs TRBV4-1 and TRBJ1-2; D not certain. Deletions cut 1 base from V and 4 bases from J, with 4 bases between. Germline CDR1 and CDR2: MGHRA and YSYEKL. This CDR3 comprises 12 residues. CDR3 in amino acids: CASSQVGYGYTF. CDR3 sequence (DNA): TGCGCCAGCAGCCAAGTCGGCTATGGCTACACCTTC.

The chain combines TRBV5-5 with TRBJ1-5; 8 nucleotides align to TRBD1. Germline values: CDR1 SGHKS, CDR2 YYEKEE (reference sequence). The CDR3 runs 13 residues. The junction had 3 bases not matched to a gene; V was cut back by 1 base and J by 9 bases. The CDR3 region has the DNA TGTGCCAGCAGCTTGAGGGGACAGGCGCCCCAGCATTTT. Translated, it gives CASSLRGQAPQHF.

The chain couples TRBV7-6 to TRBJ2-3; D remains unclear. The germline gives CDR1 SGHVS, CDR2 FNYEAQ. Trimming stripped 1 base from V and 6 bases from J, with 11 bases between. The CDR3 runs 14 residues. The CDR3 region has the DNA TGTGCCAGCAGCTTAGGTCCCCCAACTGATACGCAGTATTTT. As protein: CASSLGPPTDTQYF.

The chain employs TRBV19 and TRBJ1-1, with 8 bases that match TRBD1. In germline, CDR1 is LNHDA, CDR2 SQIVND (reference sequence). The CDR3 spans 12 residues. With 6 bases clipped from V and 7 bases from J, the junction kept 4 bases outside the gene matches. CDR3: CASSLGQGEAFF. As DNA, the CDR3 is TGTGCCAGTAGCCTCGGACAGGGTGAAGCTTTCTTT.